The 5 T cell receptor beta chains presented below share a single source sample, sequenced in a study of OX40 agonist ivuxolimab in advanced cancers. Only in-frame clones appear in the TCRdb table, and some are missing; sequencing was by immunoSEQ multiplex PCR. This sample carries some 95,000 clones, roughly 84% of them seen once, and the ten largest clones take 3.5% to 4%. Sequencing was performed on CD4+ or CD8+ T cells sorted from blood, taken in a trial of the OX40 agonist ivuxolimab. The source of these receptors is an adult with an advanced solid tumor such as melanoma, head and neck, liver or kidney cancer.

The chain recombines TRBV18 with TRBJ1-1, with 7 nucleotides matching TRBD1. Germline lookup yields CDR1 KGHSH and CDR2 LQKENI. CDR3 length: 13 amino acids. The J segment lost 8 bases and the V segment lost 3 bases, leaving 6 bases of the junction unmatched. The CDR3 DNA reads TGTGCCAGCTCACCTAATCAGGGGGACGAAGCTTTCTTT. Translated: CASSPNQGDEAFF.

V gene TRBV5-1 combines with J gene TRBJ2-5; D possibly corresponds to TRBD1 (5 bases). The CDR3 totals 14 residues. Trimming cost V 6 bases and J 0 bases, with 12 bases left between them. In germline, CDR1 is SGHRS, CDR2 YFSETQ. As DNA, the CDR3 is TGCGCCAGCAACCGGACAACCTACCAAGAGACCCAGTACTTC. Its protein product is CASNRTTYQETQYF.

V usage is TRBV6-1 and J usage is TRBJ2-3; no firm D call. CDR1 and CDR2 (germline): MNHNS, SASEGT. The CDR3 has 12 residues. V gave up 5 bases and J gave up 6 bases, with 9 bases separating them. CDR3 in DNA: TGTGCCAGCAGTATTGGTGGGGATACGCAGTATTTT. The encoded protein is CASSIGGDTQYF.

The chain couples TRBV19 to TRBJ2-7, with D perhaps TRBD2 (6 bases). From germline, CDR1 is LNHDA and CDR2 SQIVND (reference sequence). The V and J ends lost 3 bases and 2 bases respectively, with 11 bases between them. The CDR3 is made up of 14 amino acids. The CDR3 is CASSMGREAYEQYF. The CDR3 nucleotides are TGTGCCAGTAGTATGGGCAGGGAGGCCTACGAGCAGTACTTC.

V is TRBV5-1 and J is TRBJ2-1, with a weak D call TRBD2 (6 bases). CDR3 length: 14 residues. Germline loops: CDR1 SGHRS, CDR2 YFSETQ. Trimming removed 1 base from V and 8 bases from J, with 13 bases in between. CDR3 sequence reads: CASSLSQGGDEQFF. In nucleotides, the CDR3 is TGCGCCAGCAGCTTGTCTCAGGGCGGGGATGAGCAGTTCTTC.